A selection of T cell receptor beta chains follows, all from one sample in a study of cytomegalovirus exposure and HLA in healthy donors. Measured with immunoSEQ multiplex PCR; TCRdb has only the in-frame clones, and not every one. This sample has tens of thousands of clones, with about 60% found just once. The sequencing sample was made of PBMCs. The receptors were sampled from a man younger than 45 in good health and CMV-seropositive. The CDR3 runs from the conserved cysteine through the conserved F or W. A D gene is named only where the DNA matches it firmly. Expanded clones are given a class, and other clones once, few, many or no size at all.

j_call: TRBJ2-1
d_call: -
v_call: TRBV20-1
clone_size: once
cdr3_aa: CSASPYNEQFF
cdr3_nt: TGCAGTGCTTCCCCTTACAATGAGCAGTTCTTC

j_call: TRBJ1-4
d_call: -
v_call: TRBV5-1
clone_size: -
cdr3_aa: CANSSSFDRTEKLFF
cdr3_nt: TGCGCCAACAGCTCTTCGTTCGACAGAACTGAAAAACTGTTTTTT

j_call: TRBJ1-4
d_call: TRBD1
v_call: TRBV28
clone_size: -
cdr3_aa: CASRGQGASEKLFF
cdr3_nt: TGTGCCAGCAGGGGACAGGGGGCATCTGAAAAACTGTTTTTT

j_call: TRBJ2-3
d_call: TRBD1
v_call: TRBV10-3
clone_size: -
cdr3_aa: CAISESRRQGDSRDTQYF
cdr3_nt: TGTGCCATCAGTGAGTCCAGGAGACAGGGAGACTCTAGAGATACGCAGTATTTT

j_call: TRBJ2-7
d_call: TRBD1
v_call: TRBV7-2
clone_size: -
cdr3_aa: CASSPRTGGGYEQYF
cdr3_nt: TGTGCCAGCAGCCCGAGGACAGGGGGCGGGTACGAGCAGTACTTC

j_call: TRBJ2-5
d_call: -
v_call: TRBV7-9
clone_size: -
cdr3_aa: CASSPTGETQYF
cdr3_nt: TGTGCCAGCAGCCCAACGGGAGAGACCCAGTACTTC

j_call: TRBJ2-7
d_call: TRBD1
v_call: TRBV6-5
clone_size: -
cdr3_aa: CASNRGQLTYEQYF
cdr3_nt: TGTGCCAGTAACAGGGGCCAACTAACCTACGAGCAGTACTTC

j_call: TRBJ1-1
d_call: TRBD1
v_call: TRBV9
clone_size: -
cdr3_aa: CASSPRTGGFAEAFF
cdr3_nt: TGTGCCAGCAGCCCCCGGACAGGGGGATTCGCTGAAGCTTTCTTT

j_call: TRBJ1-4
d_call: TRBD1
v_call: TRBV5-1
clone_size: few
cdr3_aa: CASRRQGKAGEKLFF
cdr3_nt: TGCGCCAGCAGAAGACAGGGGAAGGCGGGTGAAAAACTGTTTTTT

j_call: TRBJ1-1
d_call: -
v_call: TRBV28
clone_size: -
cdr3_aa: CASSGNTEAFF
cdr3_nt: TGTGCCAGCAGCGGGAACACTGAAGCTTTCTTT

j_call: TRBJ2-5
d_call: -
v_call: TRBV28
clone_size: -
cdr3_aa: CASSLGQGETQYF
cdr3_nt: TGTGCCAGCAGTTTAGGGCAGGGGGAGACCCAGTACTTC

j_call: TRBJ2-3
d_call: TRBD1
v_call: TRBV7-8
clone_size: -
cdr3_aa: CASSSRTGRDASTQYF
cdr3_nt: TGTGCCAGCAGCTCGCGGACAGGGCGGGACGCAAGTACGCAGTATTTT

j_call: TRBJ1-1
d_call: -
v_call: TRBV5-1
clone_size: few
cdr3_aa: CASSLAGGVSSGAFF
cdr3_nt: TGCGCCAGCAGCTTGGCAGGCGGGGTGAGTAGCGGAGCTTTCTTT

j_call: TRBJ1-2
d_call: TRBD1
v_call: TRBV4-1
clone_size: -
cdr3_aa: CASSAGQGDGYTF
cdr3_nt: TGCGCCAGCAGCGCGGGACAGGGGGATGGCTACACCTTC

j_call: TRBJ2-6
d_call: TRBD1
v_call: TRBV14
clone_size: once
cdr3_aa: CASSRGLESSGANVLTF
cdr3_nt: TGTGCCAGCAGCAGGGGGCTCGAGAGCTCTGGGGCCAACGTCCTGACTTTC

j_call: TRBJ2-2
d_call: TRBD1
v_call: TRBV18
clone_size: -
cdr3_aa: CASSPVTGGHTGELFF
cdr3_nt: TGTGCCAGCTCACCTGTGACAGGGGGGCACACCGGGGAGCTGTTTTTT

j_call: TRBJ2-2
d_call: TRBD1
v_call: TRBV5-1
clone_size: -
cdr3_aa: CASTLGQGRGGELFF
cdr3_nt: TGCGCCAGCACCCTTGGACAGGGAAGAGGCGGGGAGCTGTTTTTT

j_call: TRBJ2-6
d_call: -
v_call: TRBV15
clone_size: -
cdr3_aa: CATSDRTGTGANVLTF
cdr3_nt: TGTGCCACCAGCGACAGAACAGGGACCGGGGCCAACGTCCTGACTTTC

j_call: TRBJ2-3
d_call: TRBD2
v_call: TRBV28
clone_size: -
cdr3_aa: CASQLATEARDTQYF
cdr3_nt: TGTGCCAGCCAACTAGCGACCGAGGCCAGGGATACGCAGTATTTT

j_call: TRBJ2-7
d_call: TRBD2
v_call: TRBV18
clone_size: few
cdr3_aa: CASSPAGGPYEQYF
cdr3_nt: TGTGCCAGCTCACCGGCGGGAGGGCCCTACGAGCAGTACTTC

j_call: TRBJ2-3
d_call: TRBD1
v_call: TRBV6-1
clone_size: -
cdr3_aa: CASSGARRGPTDTQYF
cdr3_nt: TGTGCCAGCAGTGGAGCGCGAAGGGGGCCCACAGATACGCAGTATTTT

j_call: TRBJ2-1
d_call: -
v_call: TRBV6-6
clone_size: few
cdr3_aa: CASRGPNYNEQFF
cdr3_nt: TGTGCCAGCAGGGGGCCTAACTACAATGAGCAGTTCTTC

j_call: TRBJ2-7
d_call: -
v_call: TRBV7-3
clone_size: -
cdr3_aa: CASSQDSNYEQYF
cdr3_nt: TGTGCCAGCAGCCAGGACAGTAACTACGAGCAGTACTTC

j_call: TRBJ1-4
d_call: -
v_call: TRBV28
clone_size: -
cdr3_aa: CASRKGYNEKLFF
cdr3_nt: TGTGCCAGCAGAAAGGGGTACAATGAAAAACTGTTTTTT

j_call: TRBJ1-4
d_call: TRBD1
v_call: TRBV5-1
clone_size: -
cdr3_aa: CASSNGDRINEKLFF
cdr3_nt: TGCGCCAGCAGCAACGGGGACAGAATAAATGAAAAACTGTTTTTT

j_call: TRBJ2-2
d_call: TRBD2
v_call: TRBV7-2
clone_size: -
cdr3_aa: CASSLVGSGRERTGELFF
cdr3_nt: TGTGCCAGCAGCTTAGTTGGTAGCGGGAGGGAGAGAACCGGGGAGCTGTTTTTT

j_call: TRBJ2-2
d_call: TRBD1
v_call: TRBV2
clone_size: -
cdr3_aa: CASSTRTGGGEKELFF
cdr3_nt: TGTGCCAGCAGTACCCGGACAGGGGGCGGTGAGAAGGAGCTGTTTTTT

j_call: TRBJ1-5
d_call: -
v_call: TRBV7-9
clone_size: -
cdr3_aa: CASSLPNQPQHF
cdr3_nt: TGTGCCAGCAGCTTACCGAATCAGCCCCAGCATTTT

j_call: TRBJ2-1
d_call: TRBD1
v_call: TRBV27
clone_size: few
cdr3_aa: CASSYPGTGSNEQFF
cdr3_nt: TGTGCCAGCAGTTACCCTGGGACAGGTAGTAATGAGCAGTTCTTC

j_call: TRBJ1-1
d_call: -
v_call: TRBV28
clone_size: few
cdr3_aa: CASSPITGITEAFF
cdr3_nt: TGTGCCAGCAGTCCTATAACGGGGATTACTGAAGCTTTCTTT

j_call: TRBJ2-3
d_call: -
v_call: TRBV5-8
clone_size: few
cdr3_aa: CASSFGVKTDTQYF
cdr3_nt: TGTGCCAGCAGCTTCGGGGTTAAGACAGATACGCAGTATTTT

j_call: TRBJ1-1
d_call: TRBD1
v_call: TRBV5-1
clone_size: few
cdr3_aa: CASSIDRGQNTEAFF
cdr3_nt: TGCGCCAGCAGCATCGACAGGGGGCAGAACACTGAAGCTTTCTTT

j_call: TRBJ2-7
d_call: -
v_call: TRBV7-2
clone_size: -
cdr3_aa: CASSLYGDSSYEQYF
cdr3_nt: TGTGCCAGCAGCTTATATGGGGACTCCTCCTACGAGCAGTACTTC

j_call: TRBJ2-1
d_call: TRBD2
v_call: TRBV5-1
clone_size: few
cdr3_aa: CASSLDSGIPDNEQFF
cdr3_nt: TGCGCCAGCAGCTTGGATAGCGGGATCCCCGACAATGAGCAGTTCTTC

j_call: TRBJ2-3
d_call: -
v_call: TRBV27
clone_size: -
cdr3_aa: CASTILGGNTDTQYF
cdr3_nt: TGTGCCAGCACCATTTTGGGGGGAAACACAGATACGCAGTATTTT

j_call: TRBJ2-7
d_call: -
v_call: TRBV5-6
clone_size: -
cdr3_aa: CASSLVAVPYEQYF
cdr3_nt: TGTGCCAGCAGCCTCGTAGCGGTTCCCTACGAGCAGTACTTC

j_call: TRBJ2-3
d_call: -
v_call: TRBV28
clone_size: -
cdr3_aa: CASMTGDTDTQYF
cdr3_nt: TGTGCCAGCATGACGGGGGACACAGATACGCAGTATTTT

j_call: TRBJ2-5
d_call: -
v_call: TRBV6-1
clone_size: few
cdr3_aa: CASGYREETQYF
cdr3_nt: TGTGCCAGCGGATACAGGGAAGAGACCCAGTACTTC

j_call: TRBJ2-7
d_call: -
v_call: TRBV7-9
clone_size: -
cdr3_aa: CASSPVEASLRDEQYF
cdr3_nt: TGTGCCAGCAGCCCCGTTGAGGCTTCCCTGAGGGACGAGCAGTACTTC

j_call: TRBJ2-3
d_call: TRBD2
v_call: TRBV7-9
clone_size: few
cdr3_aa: CASSAGTSGMTDTQYF
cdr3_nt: TGTGCCAGCAGCGCTGGGACTAGCGGGATGACAGATACGCAGTATTTT

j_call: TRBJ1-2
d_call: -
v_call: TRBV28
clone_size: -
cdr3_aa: CASSRPGDNSLYGYTF
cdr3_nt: TGTGCCAGCAGTCGACCCGGGGACAACTCTCTCTATGGCTACACCTTC